The 3 T cell receptor beta chains in this list originate from one sample, sequenced in a study of blood T cell repertoires in COVID-19. Some clones are missing from TCRdb's copy, which holds only in-frame ones; the method was immunoSEQ multiplex PCR. The sample yields fewer than 200,000 clones, about 86% seen once. Sample: PBMCs or T cells enriched from blood (not recorded which). These receptors were obtained from a man in his fifties who had recovered from COVID-19.

The V gene is TRBV5-4, the J gene TRBJ2-2; 9 nucleotides match TRBD2. The V gene's germline CDR1 is SGHNT and CDR2 YYREEE (reference sequence). V lost 3 bases to trimming and J lost 5 bases; unmatched junction nucleotides: 5. This CDR3 has 15 residues. CDR3 coding DNA: TGTGCCAGCAGCTCGGGACTAGCAGGGACCGGGGAGCTGTTTTTT. Residues: CASSSGLAGTGELFF.

The CDR3 DNA sequence: TGTGCCAGCAGCTTCATGGGTCTAGGAGGCTACACCTTC. It yields the protein CASSFMGLGGYTF. The chain has TRBV11-3 and TRBJ1-2; D is undetermined. In germline, CDR1 is SGHNT, CDR2 YENEEA. CDR3 length: 13 amino acids. V gave up 3 bases and J gave up 8 bases, with 13 bases separating them.

The chain employs TRBV19 and TRBJ2-1; TRBD2 matches at 10 bases. Germline V CDR1 and CDR2: LNHDA, SQIVND (reference sequence). J was trimmed by 6 bases and V by 3 bases; bases with no gene match: 5. This CDR3 comprises 15 residues. Written as DNA, the CDR3 is TGTGCCAGTAGTATTGGTAGCGGGGGGCCCAATGAGCAGTTCTTC. This translates into CASSIGSGGPNEQFF.